The 18 T cell receptor beta chains below come from one sample, sequenced in a study of neoadjuvant anti-PD-1 for oral cavity cancer. Assay used: immunoSEQ multiplex PCR; TCRdb lists only in-frame clones, some missing. The table records about 16,000 clones, around two thirds of them present only once. Sequenced here: PBMCs, sampled before nivolumab (anti-PD-1) treatment. Source of these receptors: a person aged 40 to 85 with oral cavity squamous cell carcinoma.

The V and J genes are TRBV4-1 and TRBJ2-7, with 9 bases lining up with TRBD2. The germline V gene has CDR1 MGHRA and CDR2 YSYEKL. The CDR3 is 15 amino acids. V dropped 0 bases and J dropped 3; count of bases not matched to a gene: 3. In nucleotides, the CDR3 is TGCGCCAGCAGCCAAGAGGTAGCGGGAGTCTACGAGCAGTACTTC. This encodes CASSQEVAGVYEQYF.

The V and J genes are TRBV6-5 and TRBJ1-4; 7 bases line up with TRBD1. Germline loops: CDR1 MNHEY, CDR2 SVGAGI. The V segment lost 0 bases and the J segment 6 bases; nucleotides outside the gene matches: 4. The CDR3 extends over 15 amino acids. CDR3 residues: CASSYSYRGDEKLFF. CDR3 nucleotide sequence: TGTGCCAGCAGTTACTCGTACAGGGGTGATGAAAAACTGTTTTTT.

This clone was seen just once. This sequence joins TRBV29-1 and TRBJ2-3; D is ambiguous. Germline values: CDR1 SQVTM, CDR2 ANQGSEA. The V end was cut by 4 bases, the J end by 0 bases, with 14 bases between. The length of the CDR3 is 15 residues. CDR3 in DNA: TGCAGCGTTGTCCCCAGCCTGACTAGCACAGATACGCAGTATTTT. Amino acid sequence: CSVVPSLTSTDTQYF.

This chain uses TRBV21-1 with TRBJ2-7; the D call of TRBD2 is as the table states it, not checked on the DNA. TRBV21-1 is given as a pseudogene. This CDR3 spans 18 amino acids. The CDR3 spells CASSQALAGRPNSYEQYF. DNA for the CDR3: TGTGCCAGCAGCCAGGCACTAGCGGGGCGTCCTAATTCCTACGAGCAGTACTTC.

The V gene is TRBV9, the J gene TRBJ2-1; D may be TRBD2 (6 bases). Germline CDR1 and CDR2: SGDLS and YYNGEE. This CDR3 region has 15 residues. Trimming stripped 2 bases from V and 1 base from J, with 10 bases between. The CDR3: CASSVLAYSYNEQFF. The CDR3 nucleotides read TGTGCCAGCAGCGTCCTAGCGTATTCCTACAATGAGCAGTTCTTC.

V usage is TRBV19 and J usage is TRBJ2-7, with 11 bases fitting TRBD2. The CDR3 contains 16 residues. CDR1 and CDR2 (germline): LNHDA, SQIVND (reference sequence). The trim removed 3 bases at V and 5 bases at J, leaving 9 bases unmatched. CDR3 nucleotides: TGTGCCAGTAGTATCTTTAGCGGGAGGGCCCGCCACGAGCAGTACTTC. Protein sequence: CASSIFSGRARHEQYF.

This sequence joins TRBV25-1 and TRBJ2-7; the match to TRBD2 covers 10 bases. V dropped 1 base and J dropped 4; count of bases not matched to a gene: 4. The germline gives CDR1 MGHDK, CDR2 SYGVNS. This CDR3 is built from 15 residues. The CDR3 DNA reads as TGTGCCAGCAGTGAATTGGCTAGCGGGAGTTACGAGCAGTACTTC. As protein: CASSELASGSYEQYF.

The rearrangement uses TRBV6-5 and TRBJ2-7; the D gene could be TRBD1 or TRBD2 (5 bases each). CDR3 length equals 14 residues. The germline V and J ends were trimmed by 6 bases and 6 bases, with 18 bases remaining between them. The germline CDR1 and CDR2 sequences are MNHEY and SVGAGI. CDR3 in amino acids: CASRGPGTAREQYF. CDR3 DNA: TGTGCCAGCAGAGGTCCCGGGACCGCTCGCGAGCAGTACTTC.

This clone was detected once. The chain links TRBV10-3 to TRBJ1-1; D gene unclear. This CDR3 comprises 14 residues. CDR1 is ENHRY, CDR2 SYGVKD, per germline. The V end was cut by 0 bases, the J end by 6 bases, with 11 bases between. The CDR3 coding sequence is TGTGCCATCAGTGAGTCGGAAGGGTTTTCTGAAGCTTTCTTT. Translated, it gives CAISESEGFSEAFF.

The rearrangement joins TRBV10-3 to TRBJ2-2; D is tentatively TRBD1 or TRBD2 (5 bases each). This CDR3 is built from 13 residues. Germline CDR1 ENHRY, CDR2 SYGVKD. The V gene lost 10 bases and the J gene lost 0 bases, with 9 bases spanning the gap. DNA for the CDR3: TGTGCCACCGGGACCGCGAACACCGGGGAGCTGTTTTTT. Its translation is CATGTANTGELFF.

The V call is TRBV27, the J call TRBJ2-1; weak D call: TRBD2 (5 bases). Germline CDR1 reads MNHEY; CDR2 reads SMNVEV (reference sequence). This CDR3 is built from 17 residues. V shed 6 bases and J shed 0 bases, with 18 bases lying between them. The CDR3 sequence is CASRKIGLSPSYNEQFF. The CDR3 DNA follows: TGTGCCAGCAGGAAGATAGGACTTTCTCCCTCCTACAATGAGCAGTTCTTC.

This clone was detected a few times. V is TRBV4-1 and J is TRBJ1-5; 9 nucleotides line up with TRBD1. The CDR3 is 16 amino acids. Trimming took 4 bases from V and 6 from J; bases not matched to a gene: 10. From germline, CDR1 is MGHRA and CDR2 YSYEKL. CDR3 DNA: TGCGCCAGCAGCCTTTTTCCGGGACAGGGCACTCAGCCCCAGCATTTT. This encodes CASSLFPGQGTQPQHF.

The rearrangement uses TRBV6-5 and TRBJ2-7, with 12 bases aligning to TRBD2. V shed 5 bases, J shed 6 bases, and the junction held 2 bases outside the gene matches. Germline assignment: CDR1 MNHEY and CDR2 SVGAGI. The CDR3 is 13 residues long. The CDR3 region has the DNA TGTGCCAGCAGTCCGGGACTAGCGGGCGAGCAGTACTTC. Translation: CASSPGLAGEQYF.

The chain has TRBV27 and TRBJ1-1; the D gene is possibly TRBD1 (6 bases). Trimming shortened V by 4 bases and J by 3 bases, and 18 bases separated the two germline ends. The germline CDR1 and CDR2 sequences are MNHEY and SMNVEV (reference sequence). The CDR3 loop spans 16 amino acids. The CDR3 sequence is CASSSEGGLEHTEAFF. The CDR3 DNA follows: TGTGCCAGCAGTTCCGAGGGGGGGTTGGAACACACTGAAGCTTTCTTT.

The chain joins TRBV15 to TRBJ2-7, with 7 positions matching TRBD1. This CDR3 region has 14 residues. CDR1 is LNHNV, CDR2 YYDKDF, per germline (reference sequence). V was clipped by 5 bases and J by 3 bases; unmatched bases: 7. For the CDR3, the DNA is TGTGCCACCAGCTCCCGGGACAGTAACTACGAGCAGTACTTC. Translating gives CATSSRDSNYEQYF.

This clone was recorded a few times. The rearrangement links TRBV7-2 to TRBJ2-1; TRBD2 matches 10 bases. The CDR3 spans 16 residues. Germline V lookup: CDR1 SGHTA, CDR2 FQGNSA. V lost 1 base to trimming and J lost 9 bases; unmatched junction nucleotides: 9. The DNA for the CDR3 is TGTGCCAGCAGCTTAGGGGCTAGCGGGAGTGAGGGTGAGCAGTTCTTC. The encoded protein is CASSLGASGSEGEQFF.

The J gene is TRBJ1-1, the V gene TRBV5-8; D is unclear. Trimming took 2 bases from V and 4 from J, leaving 15 bases between them. From germline, CDR1 is SGHTS and CDR2 YDEGEE. The CDR3 contains 15 residues. CDR3 coding DNA: TGTGCCAGCAGCTTACAACCAGGAGGTGTCACTGAAGCTTTCTTT. It encodes CASSLQPGGVTEAFF. Variable domain in full (rest from reference TRBV5-8 and TRBJ1-1): EAGVTQSPTHLIKTRGQQATLRCSPISGHTSVYWYQQALGLGLQFLLWYDEGEERNRGNFPPRFSGRQFPNYSSELNVNALELEDSALYLCASSLQPGGVTEAFFGQGTRLTVV.

This chain connects TRBV29-1 to TRBJ2-5; no clear D gene. The germline V and J ends were trimmed by 3 bases and 2 bases, with 13 bases remaining between them. Per the germline V gene, CDR1 is SQVTM and CDR2 is ANQGSEA. The CDR3 consists of 14 residues. CDR3 sequence: CSVEAYPAQETQYF. CDR3 DNA sequence: TGCAGCGTTGAGGCTTACCCCGCACAAGAGACCCAGTACTTC. Full variable domain (missing parts from reference TRBV29-1 and TRBJ2-5): SAVISQKPSRDICQRGTSLTIQCQVDSQVTMMFWYRQQPGQSLTLIATANQGSEATYESGFVIDKFPISRPNLTFSTLTVSNMSPEDSSIYLCSVEAYPAQETQYFGPGTRLLVL.